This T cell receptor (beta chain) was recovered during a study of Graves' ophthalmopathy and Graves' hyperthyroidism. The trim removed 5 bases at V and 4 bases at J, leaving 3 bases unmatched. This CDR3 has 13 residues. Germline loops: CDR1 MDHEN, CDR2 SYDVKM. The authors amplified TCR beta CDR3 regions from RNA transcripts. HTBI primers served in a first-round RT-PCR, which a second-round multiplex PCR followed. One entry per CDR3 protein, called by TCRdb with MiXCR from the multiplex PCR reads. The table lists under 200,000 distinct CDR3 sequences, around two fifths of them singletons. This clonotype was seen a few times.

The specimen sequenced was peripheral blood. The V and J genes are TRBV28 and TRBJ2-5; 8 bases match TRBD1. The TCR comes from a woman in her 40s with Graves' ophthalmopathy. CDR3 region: CASSPGGAETQYF. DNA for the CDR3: TGTGCCAGCAGTCCAGGGGGCGCAGAGACCCAGTACTTC.